This TCR beta chain was identified during a study of blood T cell repertoires in COVID-19. This clone was seen only once. Sequenced by immunoSEQ multiplex PCR; TCRdb stores in-frame clones only, minus some. This table has around 300,000 clones, around 90% appearing once. V lost 5 bases and J lost 4, with 17 bases in between. The V gene's germline CDR1 is LNHDA and CDR2 SQIVND (reference sequence). The CDR3 contains 15 residues. This chain connects TRBV19 to TRBJ1-2, with TRBD1 as a possible D gene (5 bases). This clonotype was obtained from a woman aged 45-65 years with COVID-19, enrolled during active disease. Sequencing was done on a sample of peripheral blood. The CDR3 protein is CASSPRDRRVYGYTF. The DNA for the CDR3 is TGTGCCAGTAGTCCGCGGGACCGACGGGTCTATGGCTACACCTTC.